This T cell receptor beta chain was sequenced for a study of T-cell reconstitution after alpha-beta-depleted transplantation in children. TCRbeta library construction was performed incorporating unique molecular identifiers. MiXCR, applied by TCRdb to the PCR reads, yields one record per CDR3 protein. The data hold about 350,000 distinct CDR3 sequences, with around 16% observed a single time. In the case of this clonotype: As yet, its antigen is unknown.

Study-level findings and limits: Reports say that about two months after transplant, the alpha-beta T cells came out of several hundred graft clones that had expanded.

Trimming removed 5 bases at V and 5 bases at J, with 10 bases between. This CDR3 region has 13 residues. Germline V gene data show CDR1 as MNHEY and CDR2 as SMNVEV (reference sequence). This chain uses TRBV27 with TRBJ1-5, with D possibly matching TRBD1 (5 bases). The clonotype originates from a male patient under 10 years old who had a stem cell transplant for acute lymphoblastic leukemia, so the T cells may come from the graft donor. This material consisted of PBMCs, mostly from graft donor cells, taken 360 days after TCRalphabeta/CD19-depleted stem cell transplant. This CDR3 reads CASSVQGDQPQHF. CDR3 DNA: TGTGCCAGCAGTGTGCAGGGAGATCAGCCCCAGCATTTT.